This T cell receptor (beta chain) was sequenced in a study of radiation and T cells in renal cell carcinoma. Broader study findings: Top tumor clonotypes rose in blood 2 weeks post-radiation, then contracted. Pretreatment tumor biopsies were lacking, so baseline clonotypes are unknown.

Regarding time point: blood 4 weeks post-SBRT, at nephrectomy. As for treatment: 15 Gy SBRT to primary tumor, nephrectomy 4 weeks later. The tumor was a clear cell renal cell carcinoma. Concerning this clone: Antigen unknown.

Only in-frame clones appear in the TCRdb table, and some are missing; sequencing was by immunoSEQ multiplex PCR. The sample records approximately 150,000 clones, 65% to 90% being singletons. The CDR3 loop spans 14 amino acids. V dropped 4 bases and J dropped 3 bases, with 12 bases sitting between them. Germline CDR1 and CDR2: SGHRS and YFSETQ. The chain combines TRBV5-1 with TRBJ2-3; D gene unclear. Sequenced material: blood, taken from a patient whose treatment included radiotherapy and nephrectomy. This clonotype was obtained from a woman aged 45-60 years with renal cell carcinoma. The CDR3 is CASSVGSPTDTQYF. CDR3 sequence (DNA): TGCGCCAGCAGCGTCGGCAGCCCGACAGATACGCAGTATTTT.